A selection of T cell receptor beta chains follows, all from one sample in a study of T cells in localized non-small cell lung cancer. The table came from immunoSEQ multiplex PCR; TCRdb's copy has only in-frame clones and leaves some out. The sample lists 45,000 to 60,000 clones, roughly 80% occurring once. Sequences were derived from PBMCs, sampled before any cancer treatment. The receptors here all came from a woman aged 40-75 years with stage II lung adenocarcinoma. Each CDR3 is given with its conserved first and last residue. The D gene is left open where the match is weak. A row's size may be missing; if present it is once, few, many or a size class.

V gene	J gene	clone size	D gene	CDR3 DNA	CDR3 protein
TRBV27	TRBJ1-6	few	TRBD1	TGTGCCAGCAGTGCGGACAGGAACTCCTATAATTCACCCCTCCACTTT	CASSADRNSYNSPLHF
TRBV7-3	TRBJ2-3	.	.	TGTGCCAGCAGCTTGGGCAGGGGCACAGATACGCAGTATTTT	CASSLGRGTDTQYF
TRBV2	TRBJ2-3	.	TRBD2	TGTGCCAGCAGTGCAGGCGGGGGGAGCACAGATACGCAGTATTTT	CASSAGGGSTDTQYF
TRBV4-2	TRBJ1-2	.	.	TGTGCCAGCAGCCAAGATACGGGATACCTTGCCTATGGCTACACCTTC	CASSQDTGYLAYGYTF
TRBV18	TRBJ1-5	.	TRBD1	TGTGCCAGCTCACGAGGACAGGGGGCACGCAATCAGCCCCAGCATTTT	CASSRGQGARNQPQHF
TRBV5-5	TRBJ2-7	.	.	TGTGCCAGCAGCTTGGAGGGAATCTACGAGCAGTACTTC	CASSLEGIYEQYF
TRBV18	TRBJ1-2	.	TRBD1	TGTGCCAGCTCACCACCGAGGACAGGGTTTAACGGCTACACCTTC	CASSPPRTGFNGYTF
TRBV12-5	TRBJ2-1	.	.	TGTGCTAGTGCCGCGGGGGACATGAGGGATGAGCAGTTCTTC	CASAAGDMRDEQFF
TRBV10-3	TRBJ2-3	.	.	TGTGCCATCAGCCTAGGGACGACCACAGATACGCAGTATTTT	CAISLGTTTDTQYF
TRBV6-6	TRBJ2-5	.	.	TGTGCCAGCAGCCTCAGCGACAGGCGGGAGACCCAGTACTTC	CASSLSDRRETQYF
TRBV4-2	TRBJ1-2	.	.	TGTGCCAGCAGCCAAGGGACCTCGAGGGGATATGGCTACACCTTC	CASSQGTSRGYGYTF
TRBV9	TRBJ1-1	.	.	TGTGCCAGCTCTTGGGCGGGGACGGGAAACACTGAAGCTTTCTTT	CASSWAGTGNTEAFF
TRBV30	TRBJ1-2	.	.	TGTGCCTGGACGGGAGCGGGTTCTAACTATGGCTACACCTTC	CAWTGAGSNYGYTF
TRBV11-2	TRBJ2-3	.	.	TGTGCCAGCACCAAGGGGATGGCGCAGTATTTT	CASTKGMAQYF
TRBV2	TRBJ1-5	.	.	TGTGCCAGCAGTTCTCAGGGATATAGCAATCAGCCCCAGCATTTT	CASSSQGYSNQPQHF
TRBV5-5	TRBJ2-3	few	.	TGTGCCAGCAGCTCGGGGGGCTCAGATACGCAGTATTTT	CASSSGGSDTQYF
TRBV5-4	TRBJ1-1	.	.	TGTGCCAGCACCCTGGCGGGTGGCCGCCGGGAGGCTTTCTTT	CASTLAGGRREAFF
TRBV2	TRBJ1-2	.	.	TGTGCCAGCAGTGAAACATGGATTAACTATGGCTACACCTTC	CASSETWINYGYTF